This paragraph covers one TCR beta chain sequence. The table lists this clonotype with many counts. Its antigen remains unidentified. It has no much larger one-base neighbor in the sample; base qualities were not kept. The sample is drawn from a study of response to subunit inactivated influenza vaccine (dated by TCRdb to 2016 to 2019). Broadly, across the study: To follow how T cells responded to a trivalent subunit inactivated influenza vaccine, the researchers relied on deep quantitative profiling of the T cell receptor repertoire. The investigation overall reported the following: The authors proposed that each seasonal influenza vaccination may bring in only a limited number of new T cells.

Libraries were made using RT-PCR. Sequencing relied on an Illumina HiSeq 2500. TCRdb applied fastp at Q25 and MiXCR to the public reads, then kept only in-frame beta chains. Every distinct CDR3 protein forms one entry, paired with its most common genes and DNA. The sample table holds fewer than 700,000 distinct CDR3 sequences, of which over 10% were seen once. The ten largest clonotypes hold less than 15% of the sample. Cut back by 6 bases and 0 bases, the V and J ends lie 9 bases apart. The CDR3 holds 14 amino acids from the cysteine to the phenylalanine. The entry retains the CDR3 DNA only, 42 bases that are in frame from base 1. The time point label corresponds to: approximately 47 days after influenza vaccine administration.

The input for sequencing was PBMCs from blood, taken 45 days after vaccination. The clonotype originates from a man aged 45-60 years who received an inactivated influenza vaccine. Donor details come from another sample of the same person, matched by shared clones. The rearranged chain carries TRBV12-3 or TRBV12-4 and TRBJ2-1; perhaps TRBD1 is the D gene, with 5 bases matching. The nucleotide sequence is TGTGCCAGCAGGAAAGGGGTCTCCTACAATGAGCAGTTCTTC. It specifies CASRKGVSYNEQFF.